These 18 T cell receptor beta chains originate from one sample sequenced in a study of blood T cell repertoires in COVID-19. Method: immunoSEQ multiplex PCR; TCRdb's copy keeps in-frame clones and lacks some. The sample gives approximately 190,000 clones, around 83% of which show up once; around 6.1% is in the top ten. Sequenced sample: peripheral blood. The source is a middle-aged woman with acute or convalescent COVID-19.

The chain employs TRBV28 and TRBJ2-7, with TRBD2 matching over 8 bases. The CDR3 length is 15 residues. Germline V gene sequence: CDR1 MDHEN, CDR2 SYDVKM. After removal of 6 bases from V and 5 bases from J, the junction contained 12 bases not matched to a gene. The CDR3 coding sequence is TGTGCCAGCAGCCCGGGGGGGGCGGGGCTGAACGAGCAGTACTTC. This sequence encodes CASSPGGAGLNEQYF.

The count of this clone is one. The rearrangement uses TRBV2 and TRBJ2-1; possible D gene TRBD2, 6 bases. This CDR3 has 13 amino acids. The germline V and J ends were trimmed by 7 bases and 7 bases, with 14 bases remaining between them. CDR1 and CDR2 from the germline V gene are SNHLY and FYNNEI. CDR3 loop: CASTGTRLNEQFF. The CDR3 coding sequence is TGTGCCAGCACCGGGACTCGTTTAAATGAGCAGTTCTTC.

Written as DNA, the CDR3 is TGTGCCAGCTCACCCGGTACTGGGGCCAACGTCCTGACTTTC. Protein product: CASSPGTGANVLTF. The chain joins TRBV18 to TRBJ2-6; D not resolved. This CDR3 spans 14 amino acids. Germline V gives CDR1 KGHSH, CDR2 LQKENI. V gave up 3 bases and J gave up 2 bases, with 5 bases separating them.

CDR3 DNA: TGTGCCAGCAGCCAAGGGACAGGGGGCCTCTACGAGCAGTACTTC. Protein product: CASSQGTGGLYEQYF. The rearrangement joins TRBV3-1 (or the pseudogene TRBV3-2) to TRBJ2-7; 11 bases map to TRBD1. CDR1 and CDR2 (germline): LGHDT, YNNKEL (reference sequence). This CDR3 is 15 amino acids long. Unmatched junction bases numbered 2, after V lost 1 base and J lost 3 bases.

V is TRBV4-1 and J is TRBJ2-3; weak D call: TRBD2 (5 bases). V was shortened by 1 base and J by 6 bases, with 5 bases between the two germline ends. Looked up from germline, CDR1 is MGHRA and CDR2 is YSYEKL. CDR3 size: 12 residues. This chain's CDR3 is CASSQVADTQYF. The CDR3, as DNA: TGCGCCAGCAGCCAAGTAGCGGATACGCAGTATTTT.

Only one count was recorded for this clone. The gene calls are TRBV30 and TRBJ1-6; the D gene is possibly TRBD1 (5 bases). Germline CDR1 GTSNPN, CDR2 SVGIG (reference sequence). The CDR3 contains 12 residues. Between the trimmed V and J ends, which lost 5 bases and 8 bases, there was a span of 10 bases. CDR3 in amino acids: CAWGDSHSPLHF. CDR3 coding DNA: TGTGCCTGGGGGGACTCCCATTCACCCCTCCACTTT.

This clone was seen more than once but under ten times. V gene TRBV30 combines with J gene TRBJ1-4, with TRBD1 matching 11 bases. V was pared by 7 bases and J by 5 bases, with 3 bases of the junction left unmatched. CDR3 length: 13 residues. The germline V gene has CDR1 GTSNPN and CDR2 SVGIG (reference sequence). CDR3 protein: CAFGTGGNEKLFF. The CDR3 DNA sequence: TGTGCCTTCGGGACAGGGGGGAATGAAAAACTGTTTTTT.

The genes are TRBV7-8 and TRBJ2-2, with 9 bases lining up with TRBD2. The CDR3 has 16 residues. The ends lost 4 bases at V and 10 bases at J; junction bases unmatched: 13. From germline, CDR1 is SGHVS and CDR2 FQNEAQ. CDR3 DNA: TGTGCCAGCAGCTGGGGCGGGGGGGACCTGATTGTGGAGCTGTTTTTT. It codes for CASSWGGGDLIVELFF.

The chain couples TRBV9 to TRBJ1-5; 7 bases are shared with TRBD1. Germline CDR1 is SGDLS and CDR2 is YYNGEE. Trimming took 2 bases from V and 10 from J; bases not matched to a gene: 12. The CDR3 is made up of 15 amino acids. CDR3 loop: CASSVGTARSEPQHF. The CDR3 coding sequence is TGTGCCAGCAGCGTGGGGACAGCCCGATCAGAACCCCAGCATTTT.

The genes are TRBV19 and TRBJ2-7; 13 nucleotides line up with TRBD2. CDR1 LNHDA and CDR2 SQIVND come from the germline V gene (reference sequence). This CDR3 spans 18 amino acids. Unmatched junction bases numbered 14, after V lost 5 bases and J lost 4 bases. This CDR3 reads CASSQPKGLAGRLYEQYF. The CDR3 nucleotides read TGTGCCAGTAGTCAACCTAAGGGACTAGCGGGGAGACTTTACGAGCAGTACTTC. Based on the CDR3 plus reference TRBV19 and TRBJ2-7, the full variable domain is DGGITQSPKYLFRKEGQNVTLSCEQNLNHDAMYWYRQDPGQGLRLIYYSQIVNDFQKGDIAEGYSVSREKKESFPLTVTSAQKNPTAFYLCASSQPKGLAGRLYEQYFGPGTRLTVT.

This chain joins TRBV5-4 and TRBJ1-2; tentative D call: TRBD1 (5 bases). There are 14 residues in the CDR3. Trimming removed 3 bases at V and 3 bases at J, with 12 bases between. From germline, CDR1 is SGHNT and CDR2 YYREEE (reference sequence). The DNA of the CDR3 is TGTGCCAGCAGCTCATCCAGGGCCTACTATGGCTACACCTTC. Its translation: CASSSSRAYYGYTF. Combining the CDR3 with reference TRBV5-4 and TRBJ1-2 gives the whole variable domain ETGVTQSPTHLIKTRGQQVTLRCSSQSGHNTVSWYQQALGQGPQFIFQYYREEENGRGNFPPRFSGLQFPNYSSELNVNALELDDSALYLCASSSSRAYYGYTFGSGTRLTVV.

The gene calls are TRBV25-1 and TRBJ1-6, with 8 nucleotides matching TRBD1. V was pared by 3 bases and J by 10 bases, with 8 bases of the junction left unmatched. There are 15 residues in the CDR3. Germline CDR1 and CDR2: MGHDK and SYGVNS. The CDR3: CASSDPRTGSSPLHF. The CDR3 DNA is TGTGCCAGCAGTGATCCCCGGACAGGGAGCTCACCCCTCCACTTT. The full variable domain, its missing parts supplied by reference TRBV25-1 and TRBJ1-6, is EADIYQTPRYLVIGTGKKITLECSQTMGHDKMYWYQQDPGMELHLIHYSYGVNSTEKGDLSSESTVSRIRTEHFPLTLESARPSHTSQYLCASSDPRTGSSPLHFGNGTRLTVT.

This rearrangement joins TRBV4-2 to TRBJ1-4, with 12 bases that match TRBD1. CDR1 LGHNA and CDR2 YNFKEQ come from the germline V gene. The CDR3 totals 17 residues. V dropped 4 bases and J dropped 0; count of bases not matched to a gene: 3. The CDR3 loop is CASSPRDRGPTNEKLFF. The CDR3 DNA is TGTGCCAGCAGCCCCCGGGACAGGGGGCCAACTAATGAAAAACTGTTTTTT.

The V and J genes are TRBV6-2 or TRBV6-3 and TRBJ2-1, with 11 bases identical to TRBD2. Germline-derived CDR1 and CDR2 are MNHEY and SVGEGT. This CDR3 is built from 15 residues. V trimming: 6 bases; J trimming: 4 bases; junction bases outside the gene matches: 5. The DNA for the CDR3 is TGTGCCAGCAGCCTAACTAGCGGGGGATACAATGAGCAGTTCTTC. This sequence encodes CASSLTSGGYNEQFF.

The chain joins TRBV12-3 or TRBV12-4 to TRBJ2-1; a possible D gene is TRBD2 (6 bases). The CDR3 sequence is 13 residues long. V was shortened by 4 bases and J by 8 bases, with 12 bases between the two germline ends. CDR3 sequence (DNA): TGTGCCAGCAGTTCAGCGGGCGGGGATGAGCAGTTCTTC. As protein: CASSSAGGDEQFF.

This sequence joins TRBV11-2 and TRBJ1-3; 7 bases agree with TRBD1. Losses at the gene ends were 4 bases for V and 2 bases for J; bases not matched to a gene: 8. The CDR3 is 16 amino acids. Germline values: CDR1 SGHAT, CDR2 FQNNGV. The DNA for the CDR3 is TGTGCCAGCAGCTCCATGAGGAGGGGGCCTGGAAACACCATATATTTT. It codes for CASSSMRRGPGNTIYF.

The chain has TRBV6-5 and TRBJ2-7; 8 bases line up with TRBD2. Trimming cost V 0 bases and J 4 bases; bases outside gene matches: 5. CDR3 length equals 15 residues. The germline CDR1 and CDR2 sequences are MNHEY and SVGAGI. CDR3 DNA sequence: TGTGCCAGCAGTTACTCGAGCGGGGGTTTTTACGAGCAGTACTTC. It encodes CASSYSSGGFYEQYF.

The table lists this clone with a few counts. Its ends do not fully match the called genes, so a read error is possible. The V and J genes are TRBV7-6 and TRBJ1-5; possible D gene TRBD1, 6 bases. The CDR3 loop spans 15 amino acids. Per the germline V gene, CDR1 is SGHVS and CDR2 is FNYEAQ. The CDR3 bases are TGTGCCAGCAGCCTAGCGCAGGGGCTAGGTCAGCCCCAGCATTTT. This encodes CASSLAQGLGQPQHF.